This T cell receptor (beta chain) emerged from a study of vaccination effects on CD4 cells after COVID-19. General observations from the study: Marked clonal contraction of infection- and vaccine-induced clones was seen late after vaccination.

Note on this clone: Its antigen is unknown.

ViraFEST used viral peptide pools to expand antigen-specific CD4+ T cells before sequencing. CD4+ T cell isolation took place after more than eight days of culture. Each participant was given two doses of one vaccine (BNT162b2 or mRNA-1273). Vaccinees lacked prior SARS-CoV-2 infection and tested negative for nucleocapsid antibodies. The length of the CDR3 is 13 residues. The V end was cut by 8 bases, the J end by 0 bases, with 10 bases between. Germline assignment: CDR1 MNHEY and CDR2 SVGAGI. Method: immunoSEQ multiplex PCR; TCRdb's copy keeps in-frame clones and lacks some. The table shows 65,000 to 70,000 clones, with roughly 80% occurring only once.

The chain uses TRBV6-5 and TRBJ1-1; weak D call: TRBD1 (5 bases). The sample consisted of CD4+ T cells from PBMCs cultured with HCoV-OC43 spike peptides, taken after COVID-19 vaccination. The subset is: HCoV-OC43 spike overlapping peptide pool stimulation. The source of this sequence is a human donor who received a COVID-19 vaccine. In nucleotides, the CDR3 is TGTGCCAGCCCAGGGCGGATGAACACTGAAGCTTTCTTT. This gives the protein CASPGRMNTEAFF.